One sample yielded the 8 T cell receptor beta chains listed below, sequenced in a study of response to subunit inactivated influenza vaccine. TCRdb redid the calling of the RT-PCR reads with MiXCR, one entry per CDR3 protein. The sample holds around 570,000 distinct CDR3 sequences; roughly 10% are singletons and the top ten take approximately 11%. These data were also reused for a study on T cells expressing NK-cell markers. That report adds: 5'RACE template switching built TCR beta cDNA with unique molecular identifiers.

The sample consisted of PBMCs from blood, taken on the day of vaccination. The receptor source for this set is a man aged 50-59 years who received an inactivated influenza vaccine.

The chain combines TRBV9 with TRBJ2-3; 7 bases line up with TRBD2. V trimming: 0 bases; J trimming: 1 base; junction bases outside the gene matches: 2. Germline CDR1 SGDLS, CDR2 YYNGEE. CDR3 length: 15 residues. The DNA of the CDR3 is TGTGCCAGCAGCGTAGATGCGGGGGGCACAGATACGCAGTATTTT. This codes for CASSVDAGGTDTQYF.

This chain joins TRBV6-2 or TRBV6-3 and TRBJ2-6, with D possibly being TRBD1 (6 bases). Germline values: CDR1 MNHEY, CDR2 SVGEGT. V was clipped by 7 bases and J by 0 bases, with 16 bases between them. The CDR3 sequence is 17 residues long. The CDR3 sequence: CASNPGTGFSGANVLTF. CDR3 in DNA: TGTGCCAGCAACCCAGGAACAGGGTTCTCTGGGGCCAACGTCCTGACTTTC.

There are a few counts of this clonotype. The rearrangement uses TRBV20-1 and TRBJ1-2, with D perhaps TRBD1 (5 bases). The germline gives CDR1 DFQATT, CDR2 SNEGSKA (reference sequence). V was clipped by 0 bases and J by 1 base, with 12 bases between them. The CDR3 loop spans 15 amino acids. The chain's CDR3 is CSARDKGQVNYGYTF. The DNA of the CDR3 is TGCAGTGCTAGAGATAAGGGGCAGGTTAACTATGGCTACACCTTC.

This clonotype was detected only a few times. The CDR3 nucleotides are TGTGCCAGCAGCTTAGACGGACTAGCGGGAGGTCGTGAGCAGTTCTTC. This translates into CASSLDGLAGGREQFF. The chain employs TRBV7-2 and TRBJ2-1, with 14 bases aligning to TRBD2. The V gene's germline CDR1 is SGHTA and CDR2 FQGNSA. J lost 9 bases, V lost 1 base, and 5 bases had no gene match. This CDR3 contains 16 residues.

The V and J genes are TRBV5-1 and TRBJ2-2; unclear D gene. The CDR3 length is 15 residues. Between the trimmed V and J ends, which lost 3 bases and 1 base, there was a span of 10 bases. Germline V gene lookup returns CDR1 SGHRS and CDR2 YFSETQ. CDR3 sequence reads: CASSSAPENTGELFF. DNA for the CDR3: TGCGCCAGCAGCTCCGCCCCGGAGAACACCGGGGAGCTGTTTTTT.

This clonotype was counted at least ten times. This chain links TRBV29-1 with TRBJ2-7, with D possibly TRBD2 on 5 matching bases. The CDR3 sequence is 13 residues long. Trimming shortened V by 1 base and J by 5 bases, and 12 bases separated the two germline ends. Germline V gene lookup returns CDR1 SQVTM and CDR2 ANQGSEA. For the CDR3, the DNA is TGCAGCGTTGAAGGTAGGAGGAAGAACGAGCAGTACTTC. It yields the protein CSVEGRRKNEQYF.

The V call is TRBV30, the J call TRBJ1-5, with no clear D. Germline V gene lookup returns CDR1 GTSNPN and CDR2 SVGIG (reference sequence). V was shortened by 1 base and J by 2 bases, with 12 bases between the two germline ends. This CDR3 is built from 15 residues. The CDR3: CAWSEDVPGNQPQHF. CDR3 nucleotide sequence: TGTGCCTGGAGTGAAGACGTACCTGGCAATCAGCCCCAGCATTTT.

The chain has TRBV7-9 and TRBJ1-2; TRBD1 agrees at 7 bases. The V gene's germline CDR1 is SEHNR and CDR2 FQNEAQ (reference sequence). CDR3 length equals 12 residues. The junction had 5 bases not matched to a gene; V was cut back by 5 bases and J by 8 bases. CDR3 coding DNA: TGTGCCAGCAGCCCGACAGGGAAAGGCTACACCTTC. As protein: CASSPTGKGYTF.